Below, 31 T cell receptor beta chains from the same sample are listed, as sequenced in a study of OX40 agonist ivuxolimab in advanced cancers. TCRdb's table, derived via immunoSEQ multiplex PCR, lists solely in-frame clones and lacks some. This table has tens of thousands of clones, more than 80% appearing once. The source material was CD4+ or CD8+ T cells sorted from blood, sampled in a trial of the OX40 agonist ivuxolimab. These receptor sequences come from an adult with an advanced solid tumor such as melanoma, head and neck, liver or kidney cancer.

This clone was counted a few times. This chain uses TRBV9 with TRBJ1-1; D remains unclear. This CDR3 comprises 15 residues. Trimming removed 0 bases at V and 0 bases at J, with 9 bases between. The germline CDR1 and CDR2 sequences are SGDLS and YYNGEE. CDR3 in DNA: TGTGCCAGCAGCGTAGGCATCTACATGAACACTGAAGCTTTCTTT. Translated, it gives CASSVGIYMNTEAFF.

The chain uses TRBV7-9 and TRBJ2-2; TRBD2 might be the D (6 bases). The CDR3 loop spans 15 amino acids. V was cut by 2 bases and J by 4 bases, with 11 bases left in between. Germline V gives CDR1 SEHNR, CDR2 FQNEAQ (reference sequence). DNA for the CDR3: TGTGCCAGCAGCTTATCCGGGGGTCCCACCGGGGAGCTGTTTTTT. Translated: CASSLSGGPTGELFF.

The chain employs TRBV2 and TRBJ2-3; 12 nucleotides align to TRBD2. Germline trimming cut 6 bases from V and 8 bases from J; bases unmatched to any gene: 12. This CDR3 spans 16 amino acids. Per germline, CDR1 SNHLY and CDR2 FYNNEI. The DNA of the CDR3 is TGTGCCAGCAGCTCACCTAGCGGGGGGGCTTTGGTTACGCAGTATTTT. Its translation: CASSSPSGGALVTQYF.

The chain uses TRBV7-9 and TRBJ1-1, with a tentative D call TRBD1 (5 bases). CDR3 length: 11 residues. Germline loops: CDR1 SEHNR, CDR2 FQNEAQ (reference sequence). Trimming stripped 8 bases from V and 4 bases from J, with 8 bases between. This CDR3 is CASGQGTEAFF. DNA of the CDR3: TGTGCCAGCGGGCAGGGCACTGAAGCTTTCTTT.

The V gene is TRBV9, the J gene TRBJ2-1; possibly TRBD1 or TRBD2 for D (6 bases each). Trimming took 4 bases from V and 7 from J, leaving 15 bases between them. CDR1 is SGDLS and CDR2 is YYNGEE in the germline V gene. The CDR3 contains 14 residues. The CDR3 protein is CASSSQGRGNEQFF. For the CDR3, the DNA is TGTGCCAGCAGCTCGCAGGGGCGGGGAAATGAGCAGTTCTTC.

This clone has a single count. The chain employs TRBV28 and TRBJ2-1; D perhaps matches TRBD2 (6 bases). Deletions cut 5 bases from V and 5 bases from J, with 19 bases between. The CDR3 has 16 residues. Germline V gene data show CDR1 as MDHEN and CDR2 as SYDVKM. CDR3 residues: CASSLKLASPNNEQFF. In nucleotides, the CDR3 is TGTGCCAGCAGTCTTAAACTAGCCTCACCCAACAATGAGCAGTTCTTC.

There are a few counts of this clone. The chain recombines TRBV7-8 with TRBJ2-7; 8 bases are a match to TRBD2. Germline trimming cut 3 bases from V and 3 bases from J; bases unmatched to any gene: 10. This CDR3 region has 16 residues. Looked up from germline, CDR1 is SGHVS and CDR2 is FQNEAQ. The CDR3 spells CASSFALLAEGYEQYF. The CDR3 DNA sequence: TGTGCCAGCAGCTTCGCCTTACTAGCGGAGGGCTACGAGCAGTACTTC.

The genes are TRBV27 and TRBJ2-1; 11 nucleotides match TRBD1. The CDR3 is 14 residues long. CDR1 and CDR2 from the germline V gene are MNHEY and SMNVEV (reference sequence). With V trimmed by 6 bases and J by 4 bases, 2 bases remained unmatched. CDR3 bases: TGTGCCAGCAGCCGGGACAGGGGGTACAATGAGCAGTTCTTC. Amino acids: CASSRDRGYNEQFF.

The gene calls are TRBV20-1 and TRBJ2-7; no firm D call. The CDR3 is made up of 11 amino acids. Germline V gene data show CDR1 as DFQATT and CDR2 as SNEGSKA (reference sequence). V was cut by 3 bases and J by 6 bases, with 9 bases left in between. The CDR3 bases are TGCAGTGCTAGCCCTGGACGCGAGCAGTACTTC. Translating gives CSASPGREQYF.

This chain uses TRBV2 with TRBJ1-1, with D hard to call. CDR1 SNHLY and CDR2 FYNNEI come from the germline V gene. The V end was cut by 0 bases, the J end by 1 base, with 9 bases between. This CDR3 has 15 amino acids. The CDR3 is CASSEALWGNTEAFF. The CDR3 DNA sequence: TGTGCCAGCAGTGAAGCGCTTTGGGGGAACACTGAAGCTTTCTTT.

The chain joins TRBV19 to TRBJ1-5, with D perhaps matching TRBD1 (5 bases). Germline values: CDR1 LNHDA, CDR2 SQIVND (reference sequence). The CDR3 is made up of 15 amino acids. The germline V and J ends were trimmed by 10 bases and 0 bases, with 16 bases remaining between them. The CDR3 DNA sequence: TGTGCCACCTCGGGGACGGGAATTAGCAATCAGCCCCAGCATTTT. Translated, it gives CATSGTGISNQPQHF.

The chain employs TRBV7-9 and TRBJ2-1; D uncertain. The CDR3 contains 12 residues. Trimming cost V 1 base and J 7 bases, with 5 bases left between them. Germline CDR1 and CDR2: SEHNR and FQNEAQ (reference sequence). The CDR3 nucleotides read TGTGCCAGCAGCTTAGTGGGGAATGAGCAGTTCTTC. Translating it yields CASSLVGNEQFF.

This clone was observed a single time. The chain uses TRBV6-1 and TRBJ2-7; the match to TRBD1 covers 7 bases. The V gene end was trimmed by 1 base and the J gene end by 0 bases; junction bases not matched to a gene: 6. The germline V gene has CDR1 MNHNS and CDR2 SASEGT. This CDR3 comprises 16 residues. CDR3 in DNA: TGTGCCAGCAGTGAAGAACCGGGACAGTACTCCTACGAGCAGTACTTC. It translates to CASSEEPGQYSYEQYF.

This rearrangement joins TRBV2 to TRBJ2-1; D call uncertain. Germline V gene lookup returns CDR1 SNHLY and CDR2 FYNNEI. V gave up 8 bases and J gave up 2 bases, with 10 bases separating them. The CDR3 runs to 13 residues. The CDR3 nucleotides read TGTGCCAGCTGCGGACGTGCCTACAATGAGCAGTTCTTC. It encodes CASCGRAYNEQFF.

This clone showed up just once. CDR3: CASTRIPGSSSGANVLTF. Here the CDR3 DNA reads TGTGCCAGCACCCGAATACCGGGATCTAGCTCTGGGGCCAACGTCCTGACTTTC. The chain uses TRBV5-8 and TRBJ2-6, with D tentatively TRBD2 (5 bases). This CDR3 contains 18 residues. V dropped 6 bases and J dropped 0 bases, with 19 bases sitting between them. CDR1 SGHTS and CDR2 YDEGEE come from the germline V gene.

This clone was seen more than once but under ten times. The chain links TRBV5-6 to TRBJ1-2; 11 nucleotides agree with TRBD1. Germline values: CDR1 SGHDT, CDR2 YYEEEE. The CDR3 covers 14 residues. V lost 2 bases to trimming and J lost 8 bases; unmatched junction nucleotides: 5. The CDR3 loop reads CASSLWGQGEGYTF. DNA of the CDR3: TGTGCCAGCAGCTTATGGGGACAGGGGGAAGGCTACACCTTC. Filled out from reference TRBV5-6 and TRBJ1-2, the complete variable domain reads DAGVTQSPTHLIKTRGQQVTLRCSPKSGHDTVSWYQQALGQGPQFIFQYYEEEERQRGNFPDRFSGHQFPNYSSELNVNALLLGDSALYLCASSLWGQGEGYTFGSGTRLTVV.

The DNA of the CDR3 is TGCGCCAGCAGCTTCCTAGCGGGAGACGGCAATGAGCAGTTCTTC. Encoded protein: CASSFLAGDGNEQFF. The chain recombines TRBV5-1 with TRBJ2-1; 10 bases line up with TRBD2. Germline CDR1 is SGHRS and CDR2 is YFSETQ. J was trimmed by 6 bases and V by 2 bases; bases with no gene match: 5. This CDR3 region has 15 residues.

The rearrangement links TRBV9 to TRBJ2-1; 10 nucleotides align to TRBD2. Germline-derived CDR1 and CDR2 are SGDLS and YYNGEE. The V segment lost 2 bases and the J segment 4 bases; nucleotides outside the gene matches: 6. CDR3 length equals 16 residues. The CDR3 here is CASSVFSGGPYNEQFF. CDR3 bases: TGTGCCAGCAGCGTCTTTAGCGGGGGGCCGTACAATGAGCAGTTCTTC. The full variable domain, rest sourced from reference TRBV9 and TRBJ2-1, is DSGVTQTPKHLITATGQRVTLRCSPRSGDLSVYWYQQSLDQGLQFLIQYYNGEERAKGNILERFSAQQFPDLHSELNLSSLELGDSALYFCASSVFSGGPYNEQFFGPGTRLTVL.

The CDR3 nucleotides read TGTGCCAGCAGCCCCCTCGGGGCAGGCGAGCAGTACTTC. Encoded protein: CASSPLGAGEQYF. V gene TRBV27 combines with J gene TRBJ2-7; D could derive from TRBD1 or TRBD2 (5 bases each). The CDR3 is 13 residues long. Germline CDR1 and CDR2: MNHEY and SMNVEV (reference sequence). The germline V and J ends were trimmed by 6 bases and 6 bases, with 15 bases remaining between them.

CDR3 amino acids: CASSLTTPRDIETQYF. CDR3 sequence (DNA): TGTGCCAGCAGTTTAACGACCCCGAGGGATATCGAGACCCAGTACTTC. V gene TRBV28 combines with J gene TRBJ2-5, with D possibly being TRBD2 (5 bases). The V end lost 2 bases, the J end lost 5 bases, and 18 bases lay between the germline ends. Germline V gives CDR1 MDHEN, CDR2 SYDVKM. The CDR3 has 16 amino acids. The whole variable domain, filled in from reference TRBV28 and TRBJ2-5, reads DVKVTQSSRYLVKRTGEKVFLECVQDMDHENMFWYRQDPGLGLRLIYFSYDVKMKEKGDIPEGYSVSREKKERFSLILESASTNQTSMYLCASSLTTPRDIETQYFGPGTRLLVL.

This clone was seen a few times. This chain uses TRBV25-1 with TRBJ1-2, with D perhaps TRBD1 (5 bases). CDR3 length: 13 residues. The V and J ends lost 2 bases and 8 bases respectively, with 12 bases between them. Germline loops: CDR1 MGHDK, CDR2 SYGVNS. The CDR3, as DNA: TGTGCCAGCAGTGAACGGGGGATCCAGGGCTACACCTTC. Residues: CASSERGIQGYTF.

V gene TRBV4-1 combines with J gene TRBJ1-2; 7 positions match TRBD1. The germline V gene encodes CDR1 MGHRA and CDR2 YSYEKL. The CDR3 consists of 14 residues. J was trimmed by 4 bases and V by 4 bases; bases with no gene match: 6. The CDR3 protein is CASSLDREGYGYTF. CDR3 bases: TGCGCCAGCAGCCTAGACAGGGAGGGCTATGGCTACACCTTC.

The V and J genes are TRBV9 and TRBJ1-5, with D possibly TRBD1 on 5 matching bases. Per the germline V gene, CDR1 is SGDLS and CDR2 is YYNGEE. CDR3 size: 14 residues. Trimming stripped 0 bases from V and 4 bases from J, with 8 bases between. CDR3 coding DNA: TGTGCCAGCAGCGTAGGGGACGTGAATCAGCCCCAGCATTTT. It is translated as CASSVGDVNQPQHF.

The chain carries TRBV29-1 and TRBJ1-1, with 7 bases that match TRBD1. J was trimmed by 3 bases and V by 6 bases; bases with no gene match: 4. The germline CDR1 and CDR2 sequences are SQVTM and ANQGSEA. The CDR3 is 12 residues long. This chain's CDR3 is CSVGTAHTEAFF. The DNA for the CDR3 is TGCAGCGTAGGGACAGCTCACACTGAAGCTTTCTTT.

V is TRBV27 and J is TRBJ2-7, with no clear D. The V and J ends lost 3 bases and 2 bases respectively, with 8 bases between them. Looked up from germline, CDR1 is MNHEY and CDR2 is SMNVEV (reference sequence). The CDR3 covers 13 residues. DNA of the CDR3: TGTGCCAGCAGTTTCCAGACCGCCTACGAGCAGTACTTC. Its protein is CASSFQTAYEQYF.

The V and J genes are TRBV5-6 and TRBJ1-2; D not certain. Germline loops: CDR1 SGHDT, CDR2 YYEEEE. The CDR3 runs 11 residues. The V end was cut by 3 bases, the J end by 6 bases, with 6 bases between. The CDR3 region has the DNA TGTGCCAGCAGCTCGTTCAATGGCTACACCTTC. Translation gives CASSSFNGYTF.

The chain is built from TRBV6-1 and TRBJ1-1; no firm D call. V was shortened by 4 bases and J by 3 bases, with 3 bases between the two germline ends. This CDR3 comprises 11 residues. CDR1 and CDR2 from the germline V gene are MNHNS and SASEGT. The CDR3 region has the DNA TGTGCCAGCAGTGTGTACACTGAAGCTTTCTTT. Translating gives CASSVYTEAFF.

CDR3 in DNA: TGCGCCAGCAGCCAAACTTACCGCGGCTCCTACGAGCAGTACTTC. This encodes CASSQTYRGSYEQYF. The rearrangement links TRBV4-1 to TRBJ2-7; no firm D call. Trimming cost V 2 bases and J 0 bases, with 11 bases left between them. CDR3 size: 15 residues. Germline values: CDR1 MGHRA, CDR2 YSYEKL.

The chain recombines TRBV4-1 with TRBJ1-5; D unresolved. V was trimmed by 1 base and J by 4 bases, leaving 11 bases between them. Germline V gives CDR1 MGHRA, CDR2 YSYEKL. The CDR3 length is 15 residues. The CDR3 protein is CASSQGVAENQPQHF. The DNA of the CDR3 is TGCGCCAGCAGCCAAGGCGTGGCAGAAAATCAGCCCCAGCATTTT.

The rearrangement joins TRBV19 to TRBJ2-7; the D gene is possibly TRBD2 (5 bases). This CDR3 has 14 amino acids. The germline V and J ends were trimmed by 8 bases and 3 bases, with 17 bases remaining between them. Germline V gene lookup returns CDR1 LNHDA and CDR2 SQIVND (reference sequence). Written as DNA, the CDR3 is TGTGCCAGTTCCGGGATCCCCGATAGCTACGAGCAGTACTTC. Translation: CASSGIPDSYEQYF.

The genes are TRBV29-1 and TRBJ2-3; 9 nucleotides match TRBD1. The CDR3 is made up of 14 amino acids. J gave up 8 bases and V 3 bases, and 9 bases lay outside the gene matches. The germline CDR1 and CDR2 sequences are SQVTM and ANQGSEA. CDR3 in amino acids: CSVDLGQGGFTQYF. DNA for the CDR3: TGCAGCGTTGATTTGGGACAGGGCGGATTTACGCAGTATTTT.